This note documents a single T cell receptor (beta chain) sequence. These data originate in a study of T cells after yellow fever vaccination. This CDR3 spans 15 amino acids. Looked up from germline, CDR1 is SGHKS and CDR2 is YYEKEE (reference sequence). V was cut by 4 bases and J by 2 bases, with 13 bases left in between. TCRdb redid the calling of the 5' RACE reads with MiXCR, one entry per CDR3 protein. The table has hundreds of thousands of distinct CDR3 sequences, about 12% seen once. This specimen consisted of PBMCs, obtained on the day of the yellow fever booster vaccination. The origin of this receptor is a man aged 25 to 40 who received the YFV17D yellow fever vaccine. The chain recombines TRBV5-5 with TRBJ2-1; D is perhaps TRBD2 (5 bases). The CDR3 sequence is CASSADSTPYNEQFF. CDR3 nucleotides: TGTGCCAGCAGCGCGGACTCAACCCCCTACAATGAGCAGTTCTTC.